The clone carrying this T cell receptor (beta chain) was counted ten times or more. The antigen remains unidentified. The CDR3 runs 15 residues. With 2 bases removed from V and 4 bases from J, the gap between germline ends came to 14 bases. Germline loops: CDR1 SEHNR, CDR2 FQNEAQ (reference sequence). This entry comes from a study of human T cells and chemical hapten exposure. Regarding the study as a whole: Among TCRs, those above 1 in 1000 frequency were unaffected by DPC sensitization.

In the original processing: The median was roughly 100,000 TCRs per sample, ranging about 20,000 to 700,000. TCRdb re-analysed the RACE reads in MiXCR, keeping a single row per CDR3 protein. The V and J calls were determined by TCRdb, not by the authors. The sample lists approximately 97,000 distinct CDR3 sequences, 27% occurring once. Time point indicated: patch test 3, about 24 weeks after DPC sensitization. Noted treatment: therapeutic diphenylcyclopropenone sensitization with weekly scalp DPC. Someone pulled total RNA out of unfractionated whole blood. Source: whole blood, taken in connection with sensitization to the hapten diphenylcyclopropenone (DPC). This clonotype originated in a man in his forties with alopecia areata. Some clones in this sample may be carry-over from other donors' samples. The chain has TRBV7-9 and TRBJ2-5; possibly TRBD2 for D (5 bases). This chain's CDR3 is CASSLSGREGETQYF. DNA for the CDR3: TGTGCCAGCAGCTTATCAGGCCGAGAGGGAGAGACCCAGTACTTC.